The T cell receptor (beta chain) described here comes from a study of PD-1 blockade in mismatch repair-deficient tumors. Germline CDR1 is LNHDA and CDR2 is SQIVND (reference sequence). The V and J ends lost 5 bases and 0 bases, in that order; junction bases with no gene match: 5. The CDR3 has 17 amino acids. The protocol was immunoSEQ multiplex PCR, while the TCRdb copy is restricted to in-frame clones and leaves out a portion. The sample holds about 34,000 clones; 80% are singletons and the top ten take under 3.5%. The chain combines TRBV19 with TRBJ2-6, with 9 bases lining up with TRBD1. The sequenced sample was PBMCs, obtained less than 7 weeks after starting pembrolizumab. The sequence derives from an adult with mismatch repair-deficient cancer. CDR3 coding DNA: TGTGCCAGTAGTCAAGGGACAGGGCTCTCTGGGGCCAACGTCCTGACTTTC. Encoded protein: CASSQGTGLSGANVLTF. The full variable domain, its missing parts supplied by reference TRBV19 and TRBJ2-6, is DGGITQSPKYLFRKEGQNVTLSCEQNLNHDAMYWYRQDPGQGLRLIYYSQIVNDFQKGDIAEGYSVSREKKESFPLTVTSAQKNPTAFYLCASSQGTGLSGANVLTFGAGSRLTVL.